The T cell receptor beta chain under discussion was sequenced for a study of blood T cell repertoires in COVID-19. V was clipped by 4 bases and J by 5 bases; unmatched bases: 5. Germline V gene sequence: CDR1 SEHNR, CDR2 FQNEAQ (reference sequence). The CDR3 length is 14 residues. Original processing methods: The assay estimated nucleated cells by amplifying reference gene primers. Here immunoSEQ multiplex PCR was the method, and the copy in TCRdb shows in-frame clones only, minus some. That table gives V, J and clone size, and the DNA gave D and trimming. The sample lists under 400,000 clones, about 90% occurring once.

This rearrangement joins TRBV7-9 to TRBJ2-7; 10 bases line up with TRBD1. The TCR was taken from a woman in her 30s with COVID-19, enrolled during active disease. The specimen was peripheral blood. The CDR3 protein is CASSSGTGVHEQYF. The CDR3 bases are TGTGCCAGCAGCTCCGGGACAGGGGTCCACGAGCAGTACTTC.